Listed below are T cell receptor beta chains from one sample, sequenced in a study of graft-versus-host responses after intestinal transplantation. Generated by immunoSEQ multiplex PCR, the TCRdb table keeps only in-frame clones and is missing some. Of around 110,000 clones in the sample, around nine tenths are singletons; the top ten hold roughly 0.2%. Antigen specificity for these receptors is unknown. The material was unstimulated CD4+ T cells sorted from spleen or lymph node cells, obtained before intestinal transplant. The source of these receptors is a human donor who received an intestinal transplant. The CDR3 runs from the conserved cysteine through the conserved F or W. A D gene is named only where the DNA matches it firmly. The listing skips clone size in some rows; elsewhere it reads once, few, many or a size class.

d_gene	abundance	j_gene	v_gene	CDR3nt	CDR3aa
-	-	TRBJ1-1	TRBV7-2	TGTGCCAGCAGCCCGAGAATTGGGGCCTTGAACACTGAAGCTTTCTTT	CASSPRIGALNTEAFF
TRBD2	-	TRBJ2-3	TRBV10-1	TGCGCCAGCAGTGAGGCTAGCGGGAGCGGGGCAGATACGCAGTATTTT	CASSEASGSGADTQYF
-	-	TRBJ2-5	TRBV9	TGTGCCAGCAGCGTAGACAGCCTTCAAGAGACCCAGTACTTC	CASSVDSLQETQYF
TRBD2	once	TRBJ2-3	TRBV2	TGTGCCAGCAGTAGGGGACTAGCGGGATGGTCAGATACGCAGTATTTT	CASSRGLAGWSDTQYF
TRBD2	once	TRBJ2-1	TRBV6-5	TGTGCCAGCAGTTACTCGAGAGCGGGGGGCTACAATGAGCAGTTCTTC	CASSYSRAGGYNEQFF
TRBD2	-	TRBJ2-7	TRBV25-1	TGTGCCAGCAGTGATTGGCCTAGCGGGAGGTACGAGCAGTACTTC	CASSDWPSGRYEQYF
-	-	TRBJ1-1	TRBV7-2	TGTGCCAGCAGCCTGCGGGTGTGGAACACTGAAGCTTTCTTT	CASSLRVWNTEAFF
-	-	TRBJ2-6	TRBV18	TGTGCCAGCTCACCACGGGGAGTCGCCAACGTCCTGACTTTC	CASSPRGVANVLTF
-	-	TRBJ2-5	TRBV5-6	TGTGCCAGCAGGGGGACTCCCGGAGAGACCCAGTACTTC	CASRGTPGETQYF
-	-	TRBJ2-2	TRBV6-5	TGTGCCAGCAGTCGGCCGTCGGGAAACACCGGGGAGCTGTTTTTT	CASSRPSGNTGELFF
TRBD1	-	TRBJ1-4	TRBV28	TGTGCCAGCCGAGGGGGCGCGCCTAATGAAAAACTGTTTTTT	CASRGGAPNEKLFF
TRBD1	-	TRBJ2-4	TRBV29-1	TGCAGCGTTAGGACAGGGCTTAGAAACATTCAGTACTTC	CSVRTGLRNIQYF
TRBD2	-	TRBJ2-1	TRBV7-2	TGTGCCAGCAGTTACAACCCCGGGACTAGCGGGGAACAGTTCTTC	CASSYNPGTSGEQFF
-	-	TRBJ2-3	TRBV12-1	TGTGCCAGCAGCGCGACAGGGTGCCCCGATACGCAGTATTTT	CASSATGCPDTQYF
-	-	TRBJ1-6	TRBV7-8	TGTGCCAGCAGCTTAAATTATGGGGCTTCAGCCGGGAATTCACCCCTCCACTTT	CASSLNYGASAGNSPLHF
-	-	TRBJ1-2	TRBV7-9	TGTGCCAGCAGCTTCGAAACCGGGACTAACTATGGCTACACCTTC	CASSFETGTNYGYTF
TRBD1	-	TRBJ1-2	TRBV4-2	TGTGCCAGCAGCCCGGACAGGGTTAACTATGGCTACACCTTC	CASSPDRVNYGYTF
TRBD2	-	TRBJ2-5	TRBV25-1	TGTGCCAGCAGTGAATATAGGAGCGGGGTCGAGACCCAGTACTTC	CASSEYRSGVETQYF
-	-	TRBJ2-1	TRBV27	TGTGCCAGCAGGGTCGACAGTGGCGGTTATTACAATGAGCAGTTCTTC	CASRVDSGGYYNEQFF
-	-	TRBJ2-7	TRBV19	TGTGCCAGTAGTCGCTTCTCAGGTTTTGACTACGAGCAGTACTTC	CASSRFSGFDYEQYF
-	-	TRBJ1-1	TRBV9	TGTGCCAGCAGCGTAGCCATGAACACTGAAGCTTTCTTT	CASSVAMNTEAFF
TRBD1	-	TRBJ2-5	TRBV5-6	TGTGCCAGCAGCCCCCTCAGGGACAGGGGGCTCCAAGAGACCCAGTACTTC	CASSPLRDRGLQETQYF